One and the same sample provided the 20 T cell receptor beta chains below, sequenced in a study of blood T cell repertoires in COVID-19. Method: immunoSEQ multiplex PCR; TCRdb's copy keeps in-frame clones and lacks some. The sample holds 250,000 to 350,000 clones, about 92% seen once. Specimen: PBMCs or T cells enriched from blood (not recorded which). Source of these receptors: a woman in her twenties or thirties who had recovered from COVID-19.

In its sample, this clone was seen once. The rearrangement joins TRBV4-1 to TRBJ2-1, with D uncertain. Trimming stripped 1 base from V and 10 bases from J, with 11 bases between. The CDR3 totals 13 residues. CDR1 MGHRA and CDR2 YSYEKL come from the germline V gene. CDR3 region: CASSQVDVGEQFF. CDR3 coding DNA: TGCGCCAGCAGCCAAGTAGACGTCGGGGAGCAGTTCTTC.

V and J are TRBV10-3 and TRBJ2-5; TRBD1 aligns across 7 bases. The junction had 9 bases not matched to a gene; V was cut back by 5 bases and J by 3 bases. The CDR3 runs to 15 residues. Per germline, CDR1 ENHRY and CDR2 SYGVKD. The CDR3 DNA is TGTGCCATCAGTCCAATTTTTACAGGGGAAGAGACCCAGTACTTC. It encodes CAISPIFTGEETQYF.

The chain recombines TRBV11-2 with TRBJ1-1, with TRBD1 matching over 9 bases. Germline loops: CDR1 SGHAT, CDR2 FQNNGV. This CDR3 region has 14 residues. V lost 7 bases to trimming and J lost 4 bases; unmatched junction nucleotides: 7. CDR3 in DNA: TGTGCCAGCACCGTACAGGGGGCGGGCACTGAAGCTTTCTTT. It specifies CASTVQGAGTEAFF.

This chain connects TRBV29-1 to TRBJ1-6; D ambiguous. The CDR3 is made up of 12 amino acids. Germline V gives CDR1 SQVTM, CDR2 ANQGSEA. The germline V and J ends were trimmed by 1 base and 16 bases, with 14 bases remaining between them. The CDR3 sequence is CSVEADRGLLHF. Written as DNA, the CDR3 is TGCAGCGTTGAAGCCGATCGCGGCCTGCTCCACTTT.

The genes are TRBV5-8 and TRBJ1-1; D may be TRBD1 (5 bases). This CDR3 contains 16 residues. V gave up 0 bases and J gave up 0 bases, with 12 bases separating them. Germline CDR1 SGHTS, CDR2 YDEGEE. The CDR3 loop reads CASSLGVAGVNTEAFF. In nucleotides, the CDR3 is TGTGCCAGCAGCTTGGGGGTGGCGGGGGTGAACACTGAAGCTTTCTTT. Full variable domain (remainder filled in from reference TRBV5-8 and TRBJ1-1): EAGVTQSPTHLIKTRGQQATLRCSPISGHTSVYWYQQALGLGLQFLLWYDEGEERNRGNFPPRFSGRQFPNYSSELNVNALELEDSALYLCASSLGVAGVNTEAFFGQGTRLTVV.

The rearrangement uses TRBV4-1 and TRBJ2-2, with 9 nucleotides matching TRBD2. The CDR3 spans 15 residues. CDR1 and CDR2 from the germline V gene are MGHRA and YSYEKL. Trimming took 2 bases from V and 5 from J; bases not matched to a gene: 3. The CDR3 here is CASSQIAGETGELFF. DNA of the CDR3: TGCGCCAGCAGCCAAATAGCGGGAGAGACCGGGGAGCTGTTTTTT.

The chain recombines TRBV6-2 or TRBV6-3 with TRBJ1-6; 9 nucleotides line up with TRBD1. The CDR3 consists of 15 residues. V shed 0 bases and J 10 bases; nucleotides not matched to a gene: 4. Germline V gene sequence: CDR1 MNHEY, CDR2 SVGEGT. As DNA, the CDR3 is TGTGCCAGCAGTTACTCTGGGACAGGGAGCTCACCCCTCCACTTT. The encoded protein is CASSYSGTGSSPLHF.

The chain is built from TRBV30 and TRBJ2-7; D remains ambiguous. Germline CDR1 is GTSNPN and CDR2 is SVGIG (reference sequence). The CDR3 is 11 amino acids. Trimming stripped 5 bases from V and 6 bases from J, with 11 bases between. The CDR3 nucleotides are TGTGCCTGGGGTCTAACAGCCGAGCAGTACTTC. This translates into CAWGLTAEQYF.

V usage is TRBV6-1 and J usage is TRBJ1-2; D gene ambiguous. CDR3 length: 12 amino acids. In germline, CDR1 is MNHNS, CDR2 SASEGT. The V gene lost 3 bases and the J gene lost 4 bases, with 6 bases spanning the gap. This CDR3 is CASSDQAYGYTF. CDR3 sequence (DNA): TGTGCCAGCAGTGACCAGGCCTATGGCTACACCTTC.

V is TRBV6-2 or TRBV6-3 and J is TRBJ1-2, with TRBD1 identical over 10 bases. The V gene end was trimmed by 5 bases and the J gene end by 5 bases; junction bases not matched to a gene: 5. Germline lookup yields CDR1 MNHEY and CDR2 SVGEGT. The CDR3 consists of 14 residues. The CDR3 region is CASSGRTGGYGYTF. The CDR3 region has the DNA TGTGCCAGCAGTGGTCGGACAGGGGGATATGGCTACACCTTC.

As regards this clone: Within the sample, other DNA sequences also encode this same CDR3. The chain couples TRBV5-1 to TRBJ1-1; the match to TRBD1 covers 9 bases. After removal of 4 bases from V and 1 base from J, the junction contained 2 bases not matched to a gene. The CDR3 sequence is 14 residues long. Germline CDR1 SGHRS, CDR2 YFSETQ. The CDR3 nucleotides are TGCGCCAGCAGCCCGGGACAGGGGAACACTGAAGCTTTCTTT. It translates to CASSPGQGNTEAFF. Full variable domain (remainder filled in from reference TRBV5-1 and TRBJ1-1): KAGVTQTPRYLIKTRGQQVTLSCSPISGHRSVSWYQQTPGQGLQFLFEYFSETQRNKGNFPGRFSGRQFSNSRSEMNVSTLELGDSALYLCASSPGQGNTEAFFGQGTRLTVV.

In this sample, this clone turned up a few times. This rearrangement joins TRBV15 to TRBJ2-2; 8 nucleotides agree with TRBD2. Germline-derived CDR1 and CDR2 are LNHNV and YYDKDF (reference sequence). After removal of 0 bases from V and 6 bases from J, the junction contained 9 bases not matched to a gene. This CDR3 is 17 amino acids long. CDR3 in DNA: TGTGCCACCAGCAGAGATGGCGGGGGGCGGTTGTCCGGGGAGCTGTTTTTT. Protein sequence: CATSRDGGGRLSGELFF.

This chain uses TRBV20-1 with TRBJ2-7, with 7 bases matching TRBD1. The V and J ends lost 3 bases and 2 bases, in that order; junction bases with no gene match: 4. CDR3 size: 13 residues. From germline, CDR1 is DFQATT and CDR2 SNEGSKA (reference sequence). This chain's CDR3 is CSASITGAYEQYF. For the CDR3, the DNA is TGCAGTGCTAGTATTACAGGGGCCTACGAGCAGTACTTC.

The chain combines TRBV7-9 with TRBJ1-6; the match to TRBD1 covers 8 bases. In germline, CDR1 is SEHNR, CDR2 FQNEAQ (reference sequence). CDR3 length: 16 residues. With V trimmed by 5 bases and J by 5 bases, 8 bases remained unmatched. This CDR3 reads CASSEGQGHDNSPLHF. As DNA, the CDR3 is TGTGCCAGCAGCGAAGGACAGGGCCATGATAATTCACCCCTCCACTTT.

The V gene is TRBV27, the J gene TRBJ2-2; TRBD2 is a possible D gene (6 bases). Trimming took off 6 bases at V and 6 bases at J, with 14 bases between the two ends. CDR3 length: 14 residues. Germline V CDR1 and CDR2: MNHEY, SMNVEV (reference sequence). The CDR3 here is CASSTRWGAGELFF. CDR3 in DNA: TGTGCCAGCAGCACTAGGTGGGGGGCCGGGGAGCTGTTTTTT.

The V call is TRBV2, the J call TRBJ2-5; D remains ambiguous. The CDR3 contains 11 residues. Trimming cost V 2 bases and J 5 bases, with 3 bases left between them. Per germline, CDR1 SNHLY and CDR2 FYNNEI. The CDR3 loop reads CASSERETQYF. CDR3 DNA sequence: TGTGCCAGCAGTGAACGGGAGACCCAGTACTTC. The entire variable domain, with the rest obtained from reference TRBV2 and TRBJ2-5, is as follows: EPEVTQTPSHQVTQMGQEVILRCVPISNHLYFYWYRQILGQKVEFLVSFYNNEISEKSEIFDDQFSVERPDGSNFTLKIRSTKLEDSAMYFCASSERETQYFGPGTRLLVL.

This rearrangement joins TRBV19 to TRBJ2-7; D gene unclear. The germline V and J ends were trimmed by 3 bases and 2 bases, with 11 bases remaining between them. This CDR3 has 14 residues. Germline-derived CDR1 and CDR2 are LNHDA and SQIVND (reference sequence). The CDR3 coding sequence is TGTGCCAGTAGTATCCAGGCTCCAACCTACGAGCAGTACTTC. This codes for CASSIQAPTYEQYF. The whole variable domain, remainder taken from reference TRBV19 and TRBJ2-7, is DGGITQSPKYLFRKEGQNVTLSCEQNLNHDAMYWYRQDPGQGLRLIYYSQIVNDFQKGDIAEGYSVSREKKESFPLTVTSAQKNPTAFYLCASSIQAPTYEQYFGPGTRLTVT.

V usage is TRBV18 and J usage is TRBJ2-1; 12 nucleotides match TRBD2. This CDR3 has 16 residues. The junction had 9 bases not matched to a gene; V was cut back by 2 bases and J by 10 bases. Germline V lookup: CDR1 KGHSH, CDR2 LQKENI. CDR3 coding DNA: TGTGCCAGCTCACCATCCGGAACTAGCGGGGGGACCGAGCAGTTCTTC. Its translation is CASSPSGTSGGTEQFF.

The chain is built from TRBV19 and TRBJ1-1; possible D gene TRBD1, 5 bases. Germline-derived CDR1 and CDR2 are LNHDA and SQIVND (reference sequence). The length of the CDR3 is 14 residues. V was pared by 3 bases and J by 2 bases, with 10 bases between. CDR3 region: CASSMVGANTEAFF. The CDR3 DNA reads TGTGCCAGTAGTATGGTAGGGGCCAACACTGAAGCTTTCTTT.

Written as DNA, the CDR3 is TGTGCCAGCAGTTACGGGTCGGGAGGGCGCAACTATGGCTACACCTTC. This codes for CASSYGSGGRNYGYTF. The chain uses TRBV6-5 and TRBJ1-2; D not certain. Germline V CDR1 and CDR2: MNHEY, SVGAGI. The V gene lost 2 bases and the J gene lost 2 bases, with 15 bases spanning the gap. This CDR3 region has 16 residues.